A selection of T cell receptor beta chains follows, all from one sample in a study of blood T cell repertoires in COVID-19. TCRdb's table, derived via immunoSEQ multiplex PCR, lists solely in-frame clones and lacks some. The data show hundreds of thousands of clones, about nine tenths seen once. The sequenced sample was peripheral blood. The receptors stem from a young woman with COVID-19, enrolled during active disease. Both conserved end residues are part of each CDR3. The order of the fields is V gene, J gene, clone size, D gene, CDR3 length, CDR3 DNA, CDR3 protein. A D gene is named only where the DNA matches it firmly. Part of the rows lack a size; the others show once, few, many or a class for expanded clones.

TRBV5-1	TRBJ2-3	.	.	14	TGCGCCAGCAGCTTGGCCCCTAGCGCAGATACGCAGTATTTT	CASSLAPSADTQYF
TRBV6-5	TRBJ2-3	.	.	14	TGTGCCAGCAGTTACGGAGGGGTCACAGATACGCAGTATTTT	CASSYGGVTDTQYF
TRBV7-9	TRBJ1-2	.	.	13	TGTGCCAGCGGTGGCAGTTCTAACTATGGCTACACCTTC	CASGGSSNYGYTF
TRBV5-6	TRBJ2-5	.	TRBD1	15	TGTGCCAGCAGCTTGTGGACAGGGGGGGGAGAGACCCAGTACTTC	CASSLWTGGGETQYF
TRBV20-1	TRBJ1-2	once	TRBD1	16	TGCAGTGCTAGTCCAGGGGGACTTAAAAATTTCTATGGCTACACCTTC	CSASPGGLKNFYGYTF
TRBV29-1	TRBJ2-7	.	TRBD1	12	TGCAGCGTTACCGGACAGGGCTCCGAGCAGTACTTC	CSVTGQGSEQYF
TRBV4-3	TRBJ2-2	.	TRBD1	18	TGCGCCAGCAGCCATGCCCTACCGGGACAGGGAATTCCCGGGGAGCTGTTTTTT	CASSHALPGQGIPGELFF
TRBV27	TRBJ2-1	.	TRBD1	15	TGTGCCAGCAGTTTGGGACAGATCCCCTACAATGAGCAGTTCTTC	CASSLGQIPYNEQFF
TRBV30	TRBJ2-2	.	TRBD1	14	TGTGCCTGGAGCCGGGACAGGTGGGGCGGGGAGCTGTTTTTT	CAWSRDRWGGELFF
TRBV11-2	TRBJ1-5	once	.	15	TGTGCCAGCAGCTTAGACGGGATAGGAGGACAGCCCCAGCATTTT	CASSLDGIGGQPQHF
TRBV18	TRBJ2-7	.	TRBD1	14	TGTGCCAGCTCACCGAAGACAGGGGCCTACGAGCAGTACTTC	CASSPKTGAYEQYF
TRBV18	TRBJ1-5	once	.	15	TGTGCCAGCTCACCTTCCGGAGATAGCAATCAGCCCCAGCATTTT	CASSPSGDSNQPQHF
TRBV6-5	TRBJ1-1	.	.	15	TGTGCCAGCAGTTACTCTGCAGGGAGGACCACTGAAGCTTTCTTT	CASSYSAGRTTEAFF
TRBV6-5	TRBJ2-3	.	.	15	TGTGCCAGCACCGAGATCGCGGGGAGCACAGATACGCAGTATTTT	CASTEIAGSTDTQYF
TRBV6-4	TRBJ1-1	once	.	15	TGTGCCAGCAGAAAACTAGGGCTTCGGGGGACTGAAGCTTTCTTT	CASRKLGLRGTEAFF
TRBV5-6	TRBJ1-6	.	.	15	TGTGCCAGCAGCCCCGGACAGATCTATAATTCACCCCTCCACTTT	CASSPGQIYNSPLHF
TRBV30	TRBJ2-7	.	TRBD2	13	TGTGCCTGGACCTTCGGGGGGGTCTACGAGCAGTACTTC	CAWTFGGVYEQYF
TRBV4-1	TRBJ1-2	.	.	13	TGCGCCAGCAGCCAAGCAGGAAACTATGGCTACACCTTC	CASSQAGNYGYTF
TRBV9	TRBJ1-2	.	.	13	TGTGCCAGCAGCGTAGAAGCTGGGAGTGGCTACACCTTC	CASSVEAGSGYTF
TRBV11-2	TRBJ2-6	.	.	17	TGTGCCAGCAGCTTAGGGCAGGGCTTATCTGGGGCCAACGTCCTGACTTTC	CASSLGQGLSGANVLTF
TRBV18	TRBJ2-7	.	TRBD1	14	TGTGCCAGCTCCCCCGGGACAGACTTCTACGAGCAGTACTTC	CASSPGTDFYEQYF
TRBV28	TRBJ1-5	.	.	15	TGTGCCAGCAGTTTATCCCCCTTAGGGGGTCAGCCCCAGCATTTT	CASSLSPLGGQPQHF